The clone carrying this TCR beta chain occurred once. Terminally differentiated effector memory CD45RA+ cells were excluded from the naive CD8 cells, which were CD45RO-negative and positively selected for CCR7. The data are from a study of shared clonotypes between healthy human individuals. Authors' methods: Filtering differed because ImmunoSEQ produced junction-only sequences that carried no quality scores. The assay was immunoSEQ multiplex PCR, and TCRdb's table has in-frame clones only and misses some. The DNA was the basis for D and trimming; V, J and clone size are from that table. The sample gives about 2 million clones, just under 95% of which show up once; roughly 1% is in the top ten. Sequencing was done on a sample of naive CD8+ T cells sorted from blood. The receptor was derived from a man aged 18 to 29 in good health.

The CDR3 reads CASSFRLAGSYEQYF. The DNA for the CDR3 is TGTGCCAGCAGTTTTAGGCTAGCGGGCTCCTACGAGCAGTACTTC. The chain links TRBV27 to TRBJ2-7, with 8 positions matching TRBD2. Germline CDR1 MNHEY, CDR2 SMNVEV (reference sequence). This CDR3 contains 15 residues. V lost 3 bases, J lost 0 bases, and 4 bases stayed unmatched.